Sequencing of this T cell receptor beta chain was carried out in a study of blood T cell repertoires in COVID-19. Profiled with immunoSEQ multiplex PCR; TCRdb holds only in-frame clones, not every one. The sample holds 150,000 to 200,000 clones, around four fifths seen once. The CDR3 length is 14 residues. Deletions cut 4 bases from V and 7 bases from J, with 14 bases between. The germline CDR1 and CDR2 sequences are LGHDT and YNNKEL (reference sequence). The chain uses TRBV3-1 (or the pseudogene TRBV3-2) and TRBJ1-5, with TRBD1 as a possible D gene (6 bases). Material for sequencing was PBMCs or T cells enriched from blood (not recorded which). The receptor's source is a man aged 70-80 years who had been exposed to COVID-19. The DNA for the CDR3 is TGTGCCAGCAGCCCACGGTCAGGGGCACAGCCCCAGCATTTT. Translating it yields CASSPRSGAQPQHF.